The next 10 T cell receptor beta chains were all read from a single sample in a study of beta chain features in type 1 diabetes. Their antigens are not known. Reverse transcribing all isolated RNA meant expressed TCRB transcripts were sequenced. Generated by immunoSEQ multiplex PCR, the TCRdb table keeps only in-frame clones and is missing some. The sample has 250,000 to 350,000 clones; approximately 16% are singletons. Overall study results and limits: For Type 1 diabetes patients, all four CD4+ subsets carried TCRB CDR3s that were moderately but significantly shorter.

The sequenced sample consisted of naive CD4+ T cells from blood. The receptor set was obtained from a young man with type 1 diabetes.

V gene TRBV1 combines with J gene TRBJ1-1; whether TRBD1, the table's D call, matches the DNA was not checked. TRBV1 is designated a pseudogene. The CDR3 consists of 13 residues. The CDR3 sequence is CTRKQGFSTEAFF. The CDR3 nucleotides are TGCACCAGAAAACAGGGTTTTAGCACTGAAGCTTTCTTT.

V gene TRBV28 combines with J gene TRBJ1-1; D is perhaps TRBD1 (6 bases). Germline loops: CDR1 MDHEN, CDR2 SYDVKM. Trimming stripped 6 bases from V and 7 bases from J, with 18 bases between. There are 14 residues in the CDR3. CDR3 in DNA: TGTGCCAGCAGAAGTTTCAGGGGAACAGGTGAAGCTTTCTTT. As protein: CASRSFRGTGEAFF.

This sequence joins TRBV30 and TRBJ2-5, with TRBD2 as a possible D gene (5 bases). The CDR3 loop spans 14 amino acids. V was cut by 0 bases and J by 3 bases, with 11 bases left in between. From germline, CDR1 is GTSNPN and CDR2 SVGIG (reference sequence). The CDR3 sequence: CAWSVLGIEETQYF. Here the CDR3 DNA reads TGTGCCTGGAGTGTACTAGGTATAGAAGAGACCCAGTACTTC.

The chain joins TRBV7-9 to TRBJ1-5; 9 bases are a match to TRBD1. The junction had 10 bases not matched to a gene; V was cut back by 4 bases and J by 9 bases. Germline CDR1 SEHNR, CDR2 FQNEAQ (reference sequence). The CDR3 covers 15 residues. The CDR3 sequence: CASSSDRGSLGPQHF. CDR3 nucleotides: TGTGCCAGCAGCTCGGACAGGGGATCTCTAGGGCCCCAGCATTTT. Supplemented by reference TRBV7-9 and TRBJ1-5, the full variable domain reads DTGVSQNPRHKITKRGQNVTFRCDPISEHNRLYWYRQTLGQGPEFLTYFQNEAQLEKSRLLSDRFSAERPKGSFSTLEIQRTEQGDSAMYLCASSSDRGSLGPQHFGDGTRLSIL.

The rearrangement joins TRBV11-2 to TRBJ2-7; tentatively, D is TRBD1 (6 bases). Germline loops: CDR1 SGHAT, CDR2 FQNNGV. V lost 1 base to trimming and J lost 6 bases, with 13 bases between them. The CDR3 sequence is 14 residues long. The CDR3 sequence: CASSLVVRGSEQYF. DNA of the CDR3: TGTGCCAGCAGCTTAGTGGTAAGGGGGTCCGAGCAGTACTTC.

For this clone: This CDR3 is also generated by other DNA sequences in the sample. The chain carries TRBV9 and TRBJ2-7; D is ambiguous. Germline V gives CDR1 SGDLS, CDR2 YYNGEE. V lost 0 bases to trimming and J lost 0 bases, with 10 bases between them. The CDR3 has 15 residues. CDR3 in DNA: TGTGCCAGCAGCGTAGATCCAGGAAGCTCCTACGAGCAGTACTTC. Protein product: CASSVDPGSSYEQYF.

The J gene is TRBJ2-3, the V gene TRBV5-4, with TRBD2 identical over 11 bases. CDR1 SGHNT and CDR2 YYREEE come from the germline V gene (reference sequence). The CDR3 extends over 15 amino acids. J lost 5 bases, V lost 5 bases, and 7 bases had no gene match. This CDR3 reads CASSQPGTSGDTQYF. In nucleotides, the CDR3 is TGTGCCAGCAGTCAGCCCGGGACTAGCGGAGATACGCAGTATTTT.

The gene calls are TRBV7-8 and TRBJ1-5; 7 nucleotides line up with TRBD1. Germline-derived CDR1 and CDR2 are SGHVS and FQNEAQ. J was trimmed by 1 base and V by 0 bases; bases with no gene match: 6. This CDR3 has 17 residues. DNA for the CDR3: TGTGCCAGCAGCTTAGCGCGAAGGGGGCGAAGCAATCAGCCCCAGCATTTT. Its protein product is CASSLARRGRSNQPQHF.

V usage is TRBV6-5 and J usage is TRBJ1-5; 7 bases line up with TRBD1. Germline V gives CDR1 MNHEY, CDR2 SVGAGI. This CDR3 contains 15 residues. V lost 0 bases and J lost 7; bases outside the gene matches: 6. CDR3 protein: CASSYSGQAGQPQHF. The CDR3 nucleotides read TGTGCCAGCAGTTACTCCGGACAGGCGGGGCAGCCCCAGCATTTT.

CDR3 region: CASSIQTSSKKETQYF. CDR3 in DNA: TGTGCCAGTAGTATACAGACTAGCTCGAAAAAAGAGACCCAGTACTTC. This chain joins TRBV19 and TRBJ2-5; 7 bases fit TRBD2. The germline V gene has CDR1 LNHDA and CDR2 SQIVND (reference sequence). Germline trimming cut 2 bases from V and 3 bases from J; bases unmatched to any gene: 9. The CDR3 loop spans 16 amino acids. Full variable domain (remainder filled in from reference TRBV19 and TRBJ2-5): DGGITQSPKYLFRKEGQNVTLSCEQNLNHDAMYWYRQDPGQGLRLIYYSQIVNDFQKGDIAEGYSVSREKKESFPLTVTSAQKNPTAFYLCASSIQTSSKKETQYFGPGTRLLVL.